One T cell receptor beta chain is described in this entry. This record belongs to a study of CD8 T cells in Susac syndrome. Sequencing of TCR beta drew on CD8+ and CD4+ T cells from blood. Negative isolation yielded CD8+ and CD4+ T cells; FACS enriched TEMRA cells. About 0.45 to 1 ug RNA was reverse transcribed with random hexamers. MiXCR, run by TCRdb on the immunoSEQ multiplex PCR reads, gives a single entry per CDR3 protein. Altogether some 300,000 distinct CDR3 sequences are present, over 75% being singletons, with the ten largest covering around 0.18%. The TCR sequence derives from a human donor with multiple sclerosis. Material for sequencing was CD8+ T cells from PBMCs.

CDR3 protein: CSVGGPDGANYGYTF. In nucleotides, the CDR3 is TGCAGCGTTGGGGGCCCCGATGGGGCCAACTATGGCTACACCTTC. The chain carries TRBV29-1 and TRBJ1-2; D perhaps matches TRBD1 (5 bases). CDR3 length: 15 amino acids. Trimming took 4 bases from V and 2 from J, leaving 17 bases between them. Germline CDR1 is SQVTM and CDR2 is ANQGSEA.